This T cell receptor beta chain was observed in a study of CD4 T cell repertoires in COVID-19. General study findings and limits: In SARS-CoV and/or HKU1 spike cultures, between about 6 and 25% of SARS-CoV-2 clonotypes reappeared.

This clone was detected once. What it binds is not known. Trimming cost V 7 bases and J 0 bases, with 13 bases left between them. Germline V lookup: CDR1 MNHEY, CDR2 SVGAGI. The CDR3 sequence is 15 residues long. Clones were read by immunoSEQ multiplex PCR, and TCRdb kept only the in-frame ones, dropping some. Counted here are about 75,000 clones, about four fifths occurring once; the ten biggest clones make up around 0.6%. Material: CD4+ T cells from peripheral blood, obtained after recovery from COVID-19. This TCR derives from a human donor who had COVID-19. This rearrangement joins TRBV6-5 to TRBJ2-1; maybe TRBD2 (6 bases). DNA for the CDR3: TGTGCCAGCACCGTAGCGGATAGCTCCTACAATGAGCAGTTCTTC. Its translation: CASTVADSSYNEQFF.